This TCR beta chain was captured by sequencing in a study of spatial heterogeneity in lung cancer. Study-level information: When follow-up PBMC samples existed, they were sequenced (at a median of about two years after resection). Detection consistently yielded more beta chains than alpha chains.

Findings and caveats of the study: There were more appearances of ubiquitous expanded tumor TCRs in blood at resection than at follow-up.

V gave up 6 bases and J gave up 1 base, with 15 bases separating them. Germline V CDR1 and CDR2: DFQATT, SNEGSKA (reference sequence). The CDR3 loop spans 14 amino acids. Noted time point: blood at routine non-recurrence follow-up after resection. Tumor, nontumor lung or frozen PBMC supplied whole RNA that was sequenced unsorted. Turning to this clonotype: Its matching antigen is unknown.

Via MiXCR, TCRdb re-called the 5' RACE reads, giving one row per CDR3 protein. The data show 95,000 to 120,000 distinct CDR3 sequences, with more than 10% seen just once and 20% to 30% held by the top ten. This specimen consisted of PBMCs, obtained at follow-up. V usage is TRBV20-1 and J usage is TRBJ1-1; D is possibly TRBD1 (5 bases). This receptor was obtained from a female donor with early-stage non-small cell lung cancer. CDR3 amino acids: CSARRTGQNTEAFF. The CDR3 bases are TGCAGTGCCAGACGAACGGGGCAGAACACTGAAGCTTTCTTT.